These 32 T cell receptor beta chains were all obtained from the same sample, sequenced in a study of identical twins. MiXCR was run by TCRdb on the 5' RACE reads, yielding one entry per CDR3 protein. Of about 700,000 distinct CDR3 sequences listed, less than 7% are singletons. Input material: naive T cells sorted from blood. Receptors were obtained from a man aged 18 to 35 in good health.

A few counts support this clonotype. The genes are TRBV12-3 or TRBV12-4 and TRBJ1-4; maybe TRBD1 (5 bases). The ends were cut back, 2 bases at V and 6 bases at J, with 10 bases in the middle. This CDR3 has 14 residues. CDR3 nucleotide sequence: TGTGCCAGCAGTTTATACGGGACCGATGAAAAACTGTTTTTT. It specifies CASSLYGTDEKLFF.

This clonotype was counted at least ten times. The CDR3 DNA sequence: TGTGCCAGCAGTACGGGGGAAGATACGCAGTATTTT. This sequence encodes CASSTGEDTQYF. The chain couples TRBV6-5 to TRBJ2-3; the D gene is possibly TRBD2 (6 bases). Trimming cost V 5 bases and J 5 bases, with 8 bases left between them. This CDR3 is built from 12 residues. Per germline, CDR1 MNHEY and CDR2 SVGAGI.

This clonotype was seen many times. This chain links TRBV27 with TRBJ2-1, with D perhaps matching TRBD2 (5 bases). Germline V gene data show CDR1 as MNHEY and CDR2 as SMNVEV (reference sequence). The CDR3 has 12 amino acids. Between the trimmed V and J ends, which lost 8 bases and 3 bases, there was a span of 8 bases. The CDR3 DNA is TGTGCCAGCGGACTTTTCTACAATGAGCAGTTCTTC. Translating gives CASGLFYNEQFF.

This clonotype has a count of ten or more. The chain couples TRBV12-3 or TRBV12-4 to TRBJ1-4, with 7 bases identical to TRBD1. This CDR3 region has 15 residues. V gave up 3 bases and J gave up 7 bases; unmatched junction bases: 8. The CDR3 protein is CASSFSETGVEKLFF. The CDR3 nucleotides are TGTGCCAGCAGTTTCTCAGAAACAGGGGTTGAAAAACTGTTTTTT.

This clonotype was seen only a few times. This CDR3 is CAAGGHNEKLFF. In DNA form, the CDR3 reads TGTGCCGCCGGAGGGCATAATGAAAAACTGTTTTTT. This chain joins TRBV25-1 and TRBJ1-4; D is undetermined. Deletions cut 11 bases from V and 4 bases from J, with 11 bases between. The CDR3 runs to 12 residues. Germline values: CDR1 MGHDK, CDR2 SYGVNS.

This clonotype was detected many times. This chain joins TRBV18 and TRBJ2-1; 8 positions match TRBD2. The CDR3 extends over 13 amino acids. Unmatched junction bases numbered 2, after V lost 3 bases and J lost 7 bases. Germline V gives CDR1 KGHSH, CDR2 LQKENI. DNA of the CDR3: TGTGCCAGCTCACCGAGCGGGAGAAATGAGCAGTTCTTC. Translating it yields CASSPSGRNEQFF.

Ten or more counts support this clonotype. This rearrangement joins TRBV28 to TRBJ2-7; D unresolved. V lost 5 bases, J lost 0 bases, and 5 bases lay in between. CDR3 size: 12 residues. Germline values: CDR1 MDHEN, CDR2 SYDVKM. The CDR3 spells CASSRGSYEQYF. CDR3 bases: TGTGCCAGCAGTCGAGGCTCCTACGAGCAGTACTTC.

This clonotype was recorded a few times. J is TRBJ1-1 and V is TRBV4-2; TRBD1 might be the D (5 bases). CDR1 and CDR2 (germline): LGHNA, YNFKEQ. The CDR3 spans 16 residues. The ends were cut back, 0 bases at V and 0 bases at J, with 11 bases in the middle. CDR3 amino acids: CASSQDRVMVNTEAFF. The DNA of the CDR3 is TGTGCCAGCAGCCAAGACAGGGTAATGGTGAACACTGAAGCTTTCTTT.

The chain couples TRBV30 to TRBJ1-2; D call uncertain. V was cut by 5 bases and J by 8 bases, with 12 bases left in between. Germline V CDR1 and CDR2: GTSNPN, SVGIG (reference sequence). This CDR3 is built from 11 residues. The CDR3 sequence is CAWAPIGGYTF. The DNA for the CDR3 is TGTGCCTGGGCCCCAATTGGGGGCTACACCTTC.

This clonotype appeared many times. The chain is built from TRBV5-1 and TRBJ2-3; D remains unclear. The germline gives CDR1 SGHRS, CDR2 YFSETQ. This CDR3 is 14 amino acids long. V lost 4 bases, J lost 0 bases, and 9 bases lay in between. CDR3 nucleotides: TGCGCCAGCAGCGGTACACAGAGCACAGATACGCAGTATTTT. Amino acid sequence: CASSGTQSTDTQYF.

This clonotype turned up a few times. The rearrangement uses TRBV20-1 and TRBJ2-5, with 7 bases aligning to TRBD1. The V and J ends lost 2 bases and 4 bases, in that order; junction bases with no gene match: 7. Looked up from germline, CDR1 is DFQATT and CDR2 is SNEGSKA (reference sequence). The CDR3 length is 14 residues. The CDR3 region is CSARSTGYGETQYF. DNA for the CDR3: TGCAGTGCTAGATCGACAGGGTATGGAGAGACCCAGTACTTC.

This clonotype came up a few times. This chain uses TRBV10-3 with TRBJ2-7; 10 nucleotides align to TRBD2. Germline-derived CDR1 and CDR2 are ENHRY and SYGVKD. The V segment lost 2 bases and the J segment 6 bases; nucleotides outside the gene matches: 10. The CDR3 is 16 residues long. In DNA, the CDR3 is TGTGCCATCAGTGAGCTGCTAGCGGGAGCAGATGGCGAGCAGTACTTC. The encoded protein is CAISELLAGADGEQYF.

The J gene is TRBJ2-3, the V gene TRBV7-9, with D tentatively TRBD1 (7 bases). The CDR3 is 13 amino acids. Germline V gene data show CDR1 as SEHNR and CDR2 as FQNEAQ (reference sequence). Trimming pared 8 bases from V and 0 bases from J, leaving 9 bases between. CDR3 in DNA: TGTGCCAGCGCGGGACAGAGCACAGATACGCAGTATTTT. This sequence encodes CASAGQSTDTQYF.

This clonotype was counted ten times or more. This chain connects TRBV20-1 to TRBJ2-1, with D possibly being TRBD2 (6 bases). This CDR3 has 12 residues. The V end was cut by 3 bases, the J end by 5 bases, with 8 bases between. Germline CDR1 DFQATT, CDR2 SNEGSKA (reference sequence). The CDR3, as DNA: TGCAGTGCTAGGCGGGACCACAATGAGCAGTTCTTC. This translates into CSARRDHNEQFF.

This clonotype was seen ten or more times. The gene calls are TRBV28 and TRBJ1-2; 7 bases match TRBD1. CDR1 and CDR2 (germline): MDHEN, SYDVKM. This CDR3 is 13 amino acids long. J was trimmed by 7 bases and V by 5 bases; bases with no gene match: 7. CDR3 in DNA: TGTGCCAGCAGTGACAGGGATTTAGTTGGCTACACCTTC. Translating gives CASSDRDLVGYTF.

This clonotype was recorded a few times. The chain joins TRBV12-3 or TRBV12-4 to TRBJ2-7, with 9 bases lining up with TRBD2. The CDR3 is 15 amino acids. Trimming at V came to 7 bases and at J to 3 bases, leaving 10 bases not matched to a gene. The CDR3 coding sequence is TGTGCCAGCAAACTCACCGGGACTAGCTACTACGAGCAGTACTTC. Its translation is CASKLTGTSYYEQYF.

This clonotype came up many times. The chain employs TRBV27 and TRBJ2-1; D is unresolved. V lost 1 base, J lost 15 bases, and 10 bases lay in between. Germline V gene lookup returns CDR1 MNHEY and CDR2 SMNVEV (reference sequence). The CDR3 has 11 amino acids. In nucleotides, the CDR3 is TGTGCCAGCAGTTTATACAACGCCGTGTTCTTC. Its protein product is CASSLYNAVFF.

This clonotype was counted ten times or more. This sequence joins TRBV2 and TRBJ1-1, with a weak D call TRBD1 (6 bases). The CDR3 has 14 residues. Germline-derived CDR1 and CDR2 are SNHLY and FYNNEI. V was cut by 10 bases and J by 6 bases, with 21 bases left in between. The CDR3 is CANIGGIGGSEAFF. DNA of the CDR3: TGTGCCAACATTGGGGGCATTGGGGGTTCTGAAGCTTTCTTT. Based on the CDR3 plus reference TRBV2 and TRBJ1-1, the full variable domain is EPEVTQTPSHQVTQMGQEVILRCVPISNHLYFYWYRQILGQKVEFLVSFYNNEISEKSEIFDDQFSVERPDGSNFTLKIRSTKLEDSAMYFCANIGGIGGSEAFFGQGTRLTVV.

The chain is built from TRBV7-3 and TRBJ2-3; unclear D gene. Germline V gene sequence: CDR1 SGHTA, CDR2 FQGTGA. This CDR3 spans 12 amino acids. V gave up 1 base and J gave up 6 bases, with 5 bases separating them. CDR3 DNA: TGTGCCAGCAGCTTAAATCCGGATACGCAGTATTTT. It is translated as CASSLNPDTQYF. Filled out from reference TRBV7-3 and TRBJ2-3, the complete variable domain reads GAGVSQTPSNKVTEKGKYVELRCDPISGHTALYWYRQSLGQGPEFLIYFQGTGAADDSGLPNDRFFAVRPEGSVSTLKIQRTERGDSAVYLCASSLNPDTQYFGPGTRLTVL.

This clonotype showed up just a few times. The rearrangement joins TRBV6-1 to TRBJ1-5, with D possibly TRBD1 on 5 matching bases. Germline CDR1 and CDR2: MNHNS and SASEGT. The CDR3 runs 17 residues. Between the trimmed V and J ends, which lost 7 bases and 2 bases, there was a span of 21 bases. The CDR3 spells CASTLVGRGLRNQPQHF. The DNA for the CDR3 is TGTGCCAGCACCCTAGTGGGGCGGGGTCTTCGCAATCAGCCCCAGCATTTT.

This clonotype appeared a few times. CDR3 sequence (DNA): TGTGCCAGCAGCGAGGGGGCTGGAGAGCAGTACGTC. Protein sequence: CASSEGAGEQYV. The V gene is TRBV11-2, the J gene TRBJ2-7; 7 positions agree with TRBD1. This CDR3 contains 12 residues. CDR1 is SGHAT, CDR2 FQNNGV, per germline. The V segment lost 5 bases and the J segment 7 bases; nucleotides outside the gene matches: 5.

The chain joins TRBV7-2 to TRBJ2-6; D remains ambiguous. Germline V gene lookup returns CDR1 SGHTA and CDR2 FQGNSA. Trimming pared 1 base from V and 0 bases from J, leaving 10 bases between. This CDR3 is 17 amino acids long. The CDR3 is CASSLGHPSSGANVLTF. The CDR3 region has the DNA TGTGCCAGCAGCTTAGGACACCCTAGCTCTGGGGCCAACGTCCTGACTTTC.

Ten or more counts support this clonotype. This sequence joins TRBV28 and TRBJ1-6, with 7 bases fitting TRBD1. Germline CDR1 and CDR2: MDHEN and SYDVKM. The CDR3 is made up of 15 amino acids. V lost 5 bases, J lost 5 bases, and 6 bases stayed unmatched. The CDR3: CASSVQGVNNSPLHF. The CDR3 DNA reads TGTGCCAGCAGTGTTCAGGGGGTCAATAATTCACCCCTCCACTTT.

The V and J genes are TRBV5-6 and TRBJ2-1, with 7 bases aligning to TRBD1. CDR1 is SGHDT and CDR2 is YYEEEE in the germline V gene. J lost 4 bases, V lost 4 bases, and 8 bases had no gene match. The CDR3 length is 15 residues. CDR3 amino acids: CASSPDREPYNEQFF. The DNA for the CDR3 is TGTGCCAGCAGCCCAGACAGGGAACCTTACAATGAGCAGTTCTTC.

This clonotype came up many times. CDR3 bases: TGTGCCAGCATTCAACTCACTAGCGGGAGGTCCGAGCAGTACTTC. Amino acid sequence: CASIQLTSGRSEQYF. V and J are TRBV28 and TRBJ2-7; 12 bases match TRBD2. CDR1 MDHEN and CDR2 SYDVKM come from the germline V gene. V gave up 7 bases and J gave up 6 bases; unmatched junction bases: 10. This CDR3 has 15 amino acids.

This clonotype has just a few counts. The V and J genes are TRBV15 and TRBJ1-5, with 7 positions matching TRBD1. CDR3 length: 14 amino acids. Germline V gives CDR1 LNHNV, CDR2 YYDKDF (reference sequence). After removal of 4 bases from V and 3 bases from J, the junction contained 3 bases not matched to a gene. CDR3 in DNA: TGTGCCACCAGCACGGGGACAGCCAATCAGCCCCAGCATTTT. The encoded protein is CATSTGTANQPQHF. The entire variable domain, with the rest obtained from reference TRBV15 and TRBJ1-5, is as follows: DAMVIQNPRYQVTQFGKPVTLSCSQTLNHNVMYWYQQKSSQAPKLLFHYYDKDFNNEADTPDNFQSRRPNTSFCFLDIRSPGLGDTAMYLCATSTGTANQPQHFGDGTRLSIL.

For this clonotype: A read error may explain this, as a much larger clone is one base away. CDR3 protein: CSATAGTGNYEQCF. The CDR3 DNA follows: TGCAGTGCAACCGCCGGGACAGGTAACTACGAGCAGTGCTTC. This rearrangement joins TRBV20-1 to TRBJ2-7; TRBD1 matches 8 bases. The CDR3 totals 14 residues. Germline values: CDR1 DFQATT, CDR2 SNEGSKA (reference sequence).

This clonotype was observed many times. The chain couples TRBV29-1 to TRBJ2-5; D not certain. The CDR3 has 12 residues. V was cut by 5 bases and J by 1 base, with 8 bases left in between. Germline CDR1 and CDR2: SQVTM and ANQGSEA. CDR3 DNA: TGCAGCGTTCAGAGGTTCCAAGAGACCCAGTACTTC. This sequence encodes CSVQRFQETQYF.

A few counts support this clonotype. The chain is built from TRBV27 and TRBJ2-7, with 15 positions matching TRBD2. Germline CDR1 and CDR2: MNHEY and SMNVEV (reference sequence). The CDR3 consists of 14 residues. J lost 2 bases, V lost 8 bases, and 1 base had no gene match. The CDR3: CASGLAGGPYEQYF. In DNA, the CDR3 is TGTGCCAGCGGACTAGCGGGAGGGCCCTACGAGCAGTACTTC.

The sample holds many counts of this clonotype. The chain employs TRBV18 and TRBJ2-7; the D call may be TRBD1 or TRBD2 (5 bases each). Germline V gene sequence: CDR1 KGHSH, CDR2 LQKENI. Trimming left V 3 bases short and J 4 bases short, with 10 bases between. This CDR3 contains 13 residues. In DNA form, the CDR3 reads TGTGCCAGCTCACCCCGGGGCGATTACGAGCAGTACGTC. Residues: CASSPRGDYEQYV.

The genes are TRBV7-2 and TRBJ1-2; possible D gene TRBD1, 5 bases. The CDR3 runs 14 residues. The ends were cut back, 3 bases at V and 8 bases at J, with 16 bases in the middle. Per the germline V gene, CDR1 is SGHTA and CDR2 is FQGNSA. The CDR3 sequence: CASSFIAGRRGYTF. CDR3 bases: TGTGCCAGCAGCTTTATCGCGGGGCGAAGGGGCTACACCTTC.

This clonotype was seen at least ten times. This chain connects TRBV10-3 to TRBJ1-5; TRBD1 matches 7 bases. This CDR3 region has 13 residues. V lost 6 bases to trimming and J lost 5 bases; unmatched junction nucleotides: 4. The germline V gene has CDR1 ENHRY and CDR2 SYGVKD. CDR3 bases: TGTGCCATCAGGGGCACAGGGGATCAGCCCCAGCATTTT. Translating it yields CAIRGTGDQPQHF.